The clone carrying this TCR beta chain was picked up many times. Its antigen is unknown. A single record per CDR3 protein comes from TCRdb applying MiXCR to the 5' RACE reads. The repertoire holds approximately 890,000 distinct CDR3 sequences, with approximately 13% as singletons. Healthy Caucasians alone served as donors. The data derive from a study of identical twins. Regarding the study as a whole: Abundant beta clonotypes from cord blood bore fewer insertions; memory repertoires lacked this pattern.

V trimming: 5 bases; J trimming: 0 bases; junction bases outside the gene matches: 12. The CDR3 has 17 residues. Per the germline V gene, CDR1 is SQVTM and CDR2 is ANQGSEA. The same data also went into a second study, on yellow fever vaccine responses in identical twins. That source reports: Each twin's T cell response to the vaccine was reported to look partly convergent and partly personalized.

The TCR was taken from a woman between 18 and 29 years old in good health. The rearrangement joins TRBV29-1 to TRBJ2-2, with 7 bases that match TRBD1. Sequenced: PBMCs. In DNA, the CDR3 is TGCAGCGTTCGAAAACCGGGACAGTCGTCGAACACCGGGGAGCTGTTTTTT. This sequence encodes CSVRKPGQSSNTGELFF.